This TCR beta chain was documented in a study of blood T cell repertoires in COVID-19. Clones were read by immunoSEQ multiplex PCR, and TCRdb kept only the in-frame ones, dropping some. The sample lists approximately 230,000 clones, just over 90% seen once, with 1.9% in the top ten. Sequenced input: PBMCs or T cells enriched from blood (not recorded which). The clonotype originates from a young woman who had recovered from COVID-19.

The CDR3 coding sequence is TGTGCCAGCACCCCAACCCCCGGGACAGGGCGTTACAATGAGCAGTTCTTC. This gives the protein CASTPTPGTGRYNEQFF. This chain uses TRBV3-1 (or the pseudogene TRBV3-2) with TRBJ2-1; 9 positions match TRBD1. This CDR3 is 17 amino acids long. The ends lost 7 bases at V and 4 bases at J; junction bases unmatched: 14. Looked up from germline, CDR1 is LGHDT and CDR2 is YNNKEL (reference sequence).